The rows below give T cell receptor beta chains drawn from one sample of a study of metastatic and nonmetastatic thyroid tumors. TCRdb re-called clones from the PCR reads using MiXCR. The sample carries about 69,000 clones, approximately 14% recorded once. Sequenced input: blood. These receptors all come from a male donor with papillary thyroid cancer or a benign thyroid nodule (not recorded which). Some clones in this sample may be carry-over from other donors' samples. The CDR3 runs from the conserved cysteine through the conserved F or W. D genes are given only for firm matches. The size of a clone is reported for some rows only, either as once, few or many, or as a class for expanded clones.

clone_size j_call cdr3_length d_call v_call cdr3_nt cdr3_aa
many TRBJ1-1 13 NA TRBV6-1 TGTGCCAGCAGCGAGGACCGTTACACTGAAGCTTTCTTT CASSEDRYTEAFF
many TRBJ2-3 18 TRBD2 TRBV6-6 TGTGCCAGCAGGTTTGGACTAGCGGGAGTGCCAGGGACAGATACGCAGTATTTT CASRFGLAGVPGTDTQYF
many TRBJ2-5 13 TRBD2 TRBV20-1 TGCAGTCAACCTAGCGGGGCTGTAGAGACCCAGTACTTC CSQPSGAVETQYF
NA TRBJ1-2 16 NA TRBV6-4 TGTGCCAGCAGTGAGTCGTGGGGGCAGACGGTCTATGGCTACACCTTC CASSESWGQTVYGYTF
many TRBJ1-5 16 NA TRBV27 TGTGCCAGCAGTTTATCAGTAGGCTCACCGAATCAGCCCCAGCATTTT CASSLSVGSPNQPQHF
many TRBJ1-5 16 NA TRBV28 TGTGCCAGCAGTTCGGAGGGCAGGGCGGGGAATCAGCCCCAGCATTTT CASSSEGRAGNQPQHF
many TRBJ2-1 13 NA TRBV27 TGTGCCATAGCCGGAAGCTCCTACAATGAGCAGTTCTTC CAIAGSSYNEQFF
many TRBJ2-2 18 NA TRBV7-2 TGTGCCAGCAGCTCACAGGGTTTTAGAGCGTGGGCGGCCGGGGAGCTGTTTTTT CASSSQGFRAWAAGELFF
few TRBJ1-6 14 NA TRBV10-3 TGTGCCATCACCCCCGTGACGGTTCTTTCACCCCTCCACTTT CAITPVTVLSPLHF
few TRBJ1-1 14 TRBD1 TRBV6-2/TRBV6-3 TGTGCCAGCAGTTTAGAGGGGGCAGACACTGAAGCTTTCTTT CASSLEGADTEAFF
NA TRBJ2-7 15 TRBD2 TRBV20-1 TGCAGTGCTAGATTACTAGCGGTAGGAGCCTACGAGCAGTACTTC CSARLLAVGAYEQYF
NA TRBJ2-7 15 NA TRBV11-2 TGTGCCAGCAGCTTAGAGGCGGATAGCTCCTACGAGCAGTACTTC CASSLEADSSYEQYF
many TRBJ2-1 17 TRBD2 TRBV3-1 TGTGCCAGCAGCCCCGGGACTAGTCGAACGTCCTACAATGAGCAGTTCTTC CASSPGTSRTSYNEQFF
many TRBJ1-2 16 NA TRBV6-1 TGTGCCAGCAGTAAAAGCCCGGACACCCTCGACTATGGCTACACCTTC CASSKSPDTLDYGYTF
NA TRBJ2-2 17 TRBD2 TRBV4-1 TGCGCCAGCAGCCGTCTCGGGGGGAGGACCAACACCGGGGAGCTGTTTTTT CASSRLGGRTNTGELFF
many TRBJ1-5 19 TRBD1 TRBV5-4 TGTGCCAGCAGCTTGGAAATCGGGACAGGGTTTGAAGGCAATCAGCCCCAGCATTTT CASSLEIGTGFEGNQPQHF
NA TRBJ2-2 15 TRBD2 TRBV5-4 TGTGCCAGCAGCCTAGGGACTAGCAAAACCGGGGAGCTGTTTTTT CASSLGTSKTGELFF
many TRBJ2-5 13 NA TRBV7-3 TGTGCCAGCAGCCGGGGCCTACAAGAGACCCAGTACTTC CASSRGLQETQYF
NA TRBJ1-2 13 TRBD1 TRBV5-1 TGCGCCAGCAGCTTAACAGGGGAGGGTGGCTACACCTTC CASSLTGEGGYTF
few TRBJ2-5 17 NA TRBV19 TGTGCCAGTAGTTGGGGTTTGGGGCAGTGCGGGCGAGAGACCCAGTACTTC CASSWGLGQCGRETQYF
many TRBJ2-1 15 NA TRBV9 TGTGCCAGCAGCGTAGGGGACCACCCCAGCGTTGAGCAGTTCTTC CASSVGDHPSVEQFF
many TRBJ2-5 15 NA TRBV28 TGTGCCAGCAGTTTCCAGCAAACCTATCAAGAGACCCAGTACTTC CASSFQQTYQETQYF
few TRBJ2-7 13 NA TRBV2 TGTTCCAGCAGTGAACGGCCGCCTTACGAGCAGTACTTC CSSSERPPYEQYF
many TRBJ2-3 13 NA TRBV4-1 TGCGCCAGCAACCAAGTCCCCAGCGGGACGCAGTATTTT CASNQVPSGTQYF
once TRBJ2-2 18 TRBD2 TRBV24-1 TGTGCCACCAGTGGTTGGTCTAGCGGGAGGGCCCACACCGGGGAGCTGTTTTTT CATSGWSSGRAHTGELFF
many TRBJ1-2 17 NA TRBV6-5 TGTGCCAGCAGTTACTCGTCTTTGGGGAGCGATGTAGATGGCTACACCTTC CASSYSSLGSDVDGYTF
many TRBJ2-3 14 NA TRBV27 TGTGCCAGCAGTCAGTTGGAGGGCACAGATACGCAGTATTTT CASSQLEGTDTQYF
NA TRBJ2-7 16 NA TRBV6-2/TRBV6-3 TGTGCCAGCAGTTACTCCAGGAGGCGCGGTCCCTACGAGCATTACTTC CASSYSRRRGPYEHYF
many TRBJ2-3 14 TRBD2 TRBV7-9 TGTGCCAGTATACCTAGCGGAGGCACAGATACGCAGTATTTT CASIPSGGTDTQYF
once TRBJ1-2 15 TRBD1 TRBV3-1 TGTGCCAGCAGCCTCGGACAGGGGGCTAACTATGGCTACACCTTC CASSLGQGANYGYTF
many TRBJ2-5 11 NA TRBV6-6 TGTGCCAGCAGTTACGAGGAGACCCAGTACTTC CASSYEETQYF
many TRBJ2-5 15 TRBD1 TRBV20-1 TGCAGTGCTAGAGATTACTGGGGACAGCAAGAGACCCAGTACTTC CSARDYWGQQETQYF
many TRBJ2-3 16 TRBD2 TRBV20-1 TGCAGTGCTAGGACATCTAGCGGGACCGGCACAGATACGCAGTATTTT CSARTSSGTGTDTQYF
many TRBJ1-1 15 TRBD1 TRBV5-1 TGCGCCAGCAGCCACGGGACAGGCCTGAACACTGAAGCTTTCTTT CASSHGTGLNTEAFF
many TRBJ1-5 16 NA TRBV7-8 TGTGCCAGCAGCTCGAGGAGAGACATAAGCAATCAGCCCCAGCATTTT CASSSRRDISNQPQHF
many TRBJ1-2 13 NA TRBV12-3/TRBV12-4 TGTGCCAGCAGAGGGGACACCCTTCTAGAGCACACCTTC CASRGDTLLEHTF
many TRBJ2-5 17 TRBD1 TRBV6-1 TGTGCCAGCAGTTCAAACTTCCATGGGACAGCCCCAGGAACCCAGTACTTC CASSSNFHGTAPGTQYF
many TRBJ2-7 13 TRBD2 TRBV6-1 TGTGCCAGCAGAGCGAAGACTAGCGGGAAGCAGTACTTC CASRAKTSGKQYF
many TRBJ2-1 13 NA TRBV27 TGTGCCAGCAGTTTCTATCTGGCCAATGAGCAGTTCTTC CASSFYLANEQFF
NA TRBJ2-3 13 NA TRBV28 TGTGCCAGCAGTTTACCTAGTAGGGATACGCAGTATTTT CASSLPSRDTQYF
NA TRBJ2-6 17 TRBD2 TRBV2 TGTGCCAGCACCCCACTAGCGAGTATTCCTGGGGCCAACGTCCTTACTTTC CASTPLASIPGANVLTF
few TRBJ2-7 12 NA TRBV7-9 TGTGCCAGCAGCTTAGGACAATGGGAGCAGTACTTC CASSLGQWEQYF
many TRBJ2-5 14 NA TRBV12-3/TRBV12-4 TGTGCCAGCAGTTTAGAGCGGTACCAAGAGACCCAGTACTTC CASSLERYQETQYF
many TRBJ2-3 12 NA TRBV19 TGTGCCAGTAGCACAGGGTCGGATACGCAGTATTTT CASSTGSDTQYF
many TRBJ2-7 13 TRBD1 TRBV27 TGTGCCAGCAGTTTTGGGACAGCCTACGAGCAGTACTTC CASSFGTAYEQYF
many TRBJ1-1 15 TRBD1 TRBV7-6 TGTGCCAGCAGCCGTAAACAGGGGGCATGGACTGAAGCTTTCTTT CASSRKQGAWTEAFF
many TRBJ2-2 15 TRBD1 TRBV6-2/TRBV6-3 TGTGCCAGCAGATGGACAGGGCCGAACACCGGGGAGCTGTTTTTT CASRWTGPNTGELFF
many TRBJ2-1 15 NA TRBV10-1 TGCGCCAGCAGTGACGGATCAGGGCCTTACAATGAGCAGTTCTTC CASSDGSGPYNEQFF
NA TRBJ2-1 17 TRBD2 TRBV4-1 TGCGCCAGCAGCCAAGGGTATAGCGGGAGCTCCTACAATTATCAGTTCTTC CASSQGYSGSSYNYQFF
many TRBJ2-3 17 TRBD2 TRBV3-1 TGTGCCAGCAGCCGTAGTGGGGTAGCGGGAGTCTCGGATACGCAGTATTTT CASSRSGVAGVSDTQYF
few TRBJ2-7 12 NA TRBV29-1 TGCAGCGTTGAAGTCGGTAGTCACGAGCAGTACTTC CSVEVGSHEQYF
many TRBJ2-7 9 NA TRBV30 TGTGCCTGGATGGACGGCCGAATCTTC CAWMDGRIF